These 27 T cell receptor beta chains share one sample of origin, sequenced in a study of T-cell memory formation after mild COVID-19. Each CDR3 protein gets one entry after TCRdb re-called the 5' RACE reads with MiXCR. The table shows some 40,000 distinct CDR3 sequences, with 7.3% occurring only once. Source material: PBMCs or a T cell subset sorted from them (not recorded which). The receptors here all came from a man younger than 35 who had mild COVID-19 (a few samples of this study predate the infection). Cell type and time point are not known.

This clonotype was seen ten or more times. The V call is TRBV7-9, the J call TRBJ2-1, with a possible D match to TRBD1 (6 bases). The germline V gene encodes CDR1 SEHNR and CDR2 FQNEAQ (reference sequence). V was cut by 6 bases and J by 4 bases, with 13 bases left in between. The CDR3 contains 14 residues. The CDR3 coding sequence is TGTGCCAGCAGTCCAAGAAGGGGGTACAATGAGCAGTTCTTC. This codes for CASSPRRGYNEQFF.

The CDR3 DNA reads TGTGCCAGCAGCTTAGAGGCAGGAGATACGCAGTATTTT. Its protein product is CASSLEAGDTQYF. The chain combines TRBV7-7 with TRBJ2-3; D is undetermined. The CDR3 has 13 residues. Deletions cut 1 base from V and 5 bases from J, with 7 bases between. CDR1 is SSHAT and CDR2 is FNYEAQ in the germline V gene (reference sequence).

By frequency in the sample, this clonotype is medium-sized. The chain uses TRBV11-2 and TRBJ2-3; perhaps TRBD2 as D (5 bases). CDR1 and CDR2 from the germline V gene are SGHAT and FQNNGV. The CDR3 spans 14 residues. Trimming took off 4 bases at V and 8 bases at J, with 16 bases between the two ends. The CDR3 is CASSSPRGRGTQYF. CDR3 bases: TGTGCCAGCAGCTCACCCCGCGGCCGGGGTACGCAGTATTTT.

The chain combines TRBV6-6 with TRBJ1-2, with D possibly TRBD1 on 6 matching bases. Germline CDR1 is MNHNY and CDR2 is SVGAGI (reference sequence). The CDR3 extends over 16 amino acids. With 5 bases removed from V and 1 base from J, the gap between germline ends came to 17 bases. The CDR3 is CASSDGGEGGNYGYTF. CDR3 DNA sequence: TGTGCCAGCAGTGACGGAGGGGAAGGGGGTAACTATGGCTACACCTTC.

This clonotype was counted between two and nine times. The chain couples TRBV20-1 to TRBJ2-3, with a weak D call TRBD1 (6 bases). V lost 0 bases, J lost 1 base, and 8 bases lay in between. CDR3 size: 14 residues. CDR1 is DFQATT and CDR2 is SNEGSKA in the germline V gene (reference sequence). DNA of the CDR3: TGCAGTGCTAGAGAGGGGGCGGGCACAGATACGCAGTATTTT. Encoded protein: CSAREGAGTDTQYF.

This clonotype has a count of ten or more. This chain links TRBV7-3 with TRBJ2-1, with 8 nucleotides matching TRBD2. Germline CDR1 reads SGHTA; CDR2 reads FQGTGA. This CDR3 spans 13 amino acids. The V and J ends lost 5 bases and 15 bases, in that order; junction bases with no gene match: 12. CDR3 loop: CASSQTRRGGWFF. The CDR3 bases are TGTGCCAGCAGCCAAACCCGCCGGGGGGGGTGGTTCTTC.

A few counts support this clonotype. This rearrangement joins TRBV5-1 to TRBJ2-1; D perhaps matches TRBD1 (6 bases). Trimming left V 0 bases short and J 2 bases short, with 9 bases between. The CDR3 loop spans 15 amino acids. Germline-derived CDR1 and CDR2 are SGHRS and YFSETQ. The CDR3 bases are TGCGCCAGCAGCTTGGGACAGGTTGCCTACAATGAGCAGTTCTTC. Its translation is CASSLGQVAYNEQFF.

There are many counts of this clonotype. This chain's CDR3 is CAIRWDMSTEAFF. DNA for the CDR3: TGTGCCATCAGGTGGGACATGTCCACTGAAGCTTTCTTT. V usage is TRBV10-3 and J usage is TRBJ1-1, with D maybe TRBD1 (6 bases). There are 13 residues in the CDR3. The germline gives CDR1 ENHRY, CDR2 SYGVKD. Trimming cost V 6 bases and J 4 bases, with 12 bases left between them.

The rearrangement links TRBV5-1 to TRBJ1-2; 10 bases are shared with TRBD1. J was trimmed by 6 bases and V by 4 bases; bases with no gene match: 12. The CDR3 loop spans 16 amino acids. Germline V gives CDR1 SGHRS, CDR2 YFSETQ. CDR3 protein: CASSLSGTGELHGYTF. Written as DNA, the CDR3 is TGCGCCAGCAGCCTAAGCGGGACAGGGGAGCTTCATGGCTACACCTTC.

This clonotype was detected only a few times. V usage is TRBV7-2 and J usage is TRBJ1-5, with D unresolved. This CDR3 spans 15 amino acids. The ends were cut back, 1 base at V and 9 bases at J, with 16 bases in the middle. Germline assignment: CDR1 SGHTA and CDR2 FQGNSA. As DNA, the CDR3 is TGTGCCAGCAGCTTAGACACAGCCCGAGTCACGCCCCAGCATTTT. Its protein is CASSLDTARVTPQHF.

V and J are TRBV4-1 and TRBJ2-3; unclear D gene. The CDR3 totals 16 residues. V was pared by 1 base and J by 2 bases, with 13 bases between. Germline V gene lookup returns CDR1 MGHRA and CDR2 YSYEKL. Written as DNA, the CDR3 is TGCGCCAGCAGCCAAGTGTTTGGGCAGGACACAGATACGCAGTATTTT. It encodes CASSQVFGQDTDTQYF.

This sequence joins TRBV12-3 or TRBV12-4 and TRBJ1-5, with TRBD1 as a possible D gene (5 bases). This CDR3 spans 14 amino acids. Trimming pared 2 bases from V and 9 bases from J, leaving 14 bases between. CDR3 nucleotide sequence: TGTGCCAGCAGTTTATCTGGGGGGGACGGGCCCCAGCATTTT. Translated: CASSLSGGDGPQHF.

This clonotype was detected only a few times. The J gene is TRBJ2-1, the V gene TRBV24-1; D is perhaps TRBD2 (6 bases). Trimming stripped 4 bases from V and 8 bases from J, with 17 bases between. This CDR3 contains 15 residues. Germline assignment: CDR1 KGHDR and CDR2 SFDVKD. CDR3 residues: CATSDGPGLRDEQFF. The CDR3 nucleotides are TGTGCCACCAGTGACGGACCGGGACTCCGGGATGAGCAGTTCTTC.

This clonotype was detected ten times or more. The rearrangement links TRBV7-6 to TRBJ2-3; tentatively, D is TRBD2 (7 bases). The V gene lost 6 bases and the J gene lost 5 bases, with 18 bases spanning the gap. In germline, CDR1 is SGHVS, CDR2 FNYEAQ. This CDR3 has 15 residues. The chain's CDR3 is CASRHYGGPEDTQYF. CDR3 sequence (DNA): TGTGCCAGCAGACATTACGGGGGGCCTGAAGATACGCAGTATTTT.

Ten or more counts support this clonotype. This rearrangement joins TRBV6-5 to TRBJ2-7, with TRBD1 matching 7 bases. The CDR3 is made up of 13 amino acids. Germline V CDR1 and CDR2: MNHEY, SVGAGI. Unmatched junction bases numbered 9, after V lost 6 bases and J lost 7 bases. The CDR3 DNA is TGTGCCAGCAGCCCCGGACAGGCCCTAGAGCAGTACGTC. Translation: CASSPGQALEQYV.

This clonotype was observed at least ten times. J is TRBJ2-5 and V is TRBV5-1, with unresolved D. The CDR3 is 14 amino acids. Germline loops: CDR1 SGHRS, CDR2 YFSETQ. With 4 bases removed from V and 1 base from J, the gap between germline ends came to 11 bases. CDR3 protein: CASSPTAAQETQYF. The DNA of the CDR3 is TGCGCCAGCAGCCCAACTGCTGCCCAAGAGACCCAGTACTTC. Supplemented by reference TRBV5-1 and TRBJ2-5, the full variable domain reads KAGVTQTPRYLIKTRGQQVTLSCSPISGHRSVSWYQQTPGQGLQFLFEYFSETQRNKGNFPGRFSGRQFSNSRSEMNVSTLELGDSALYLCASSPTAAQETQYFGPGTRLLVL.

CDR3 sequence reads: CASKGQGTSYEQYV. The CDR3 region has the DNA TGTGCCAGCAAGGGACAGGGGACTTCCTACGAGCAGTACGTC. This rearrangement joins TRBV28 to TRBJ2-7; 10 nucleotides match TRBD1. Germline CDR1 is MDHEN and CDR2 is SYDVKM. The CDR3 is 14 amino acids. V was pared by 7 bases and J by 1 base, with 4 bases of the junction left unmatched.

CDR3 nucleotides: TGTGCCAGCAGTCGCGGGGGGGCCGTGGAGACCCAGTACTTC. Its translation is CASSRGGAVETQYF. This sequence joins TRBV7-2 and TRBJ2-5, with 9 bases identical to TRBD2. The CDR3 is made up of 14 amino acids. Germline-derived CDR1 and CDR2 are SGHTA and FQGNSA. J gave up 5 bases and V 6 bases, and 7 bases lay outside the gene matches.

This clonotype was found a few times. The chain has TRBV5-1 and TRBJ2-1; 9 bases match TRBD1. Unmatched junction bases numbered 11, after V lost 3 bases and J lost 10 bases. CDR3 length: 15 amino acids. Germline V CDR1 and CDR2: SGHRS, YFSETQ. CDR3 residues: CASSSTLTGGNEQFF. The CDR3 coding sequence is TGCGCCAGCAGCTCTACCCTGACAGGGGGTAACGAGCAGTTCTTC.

The chain links TRBV7-9 to TRBJ2-3; D is unresolved. Germline V gene lookup returns CDR1 SEHNR and CDR2 FQNEAQ (reference sequence). V lost 1 base and J 6 bases, leaving 5 bases between the germline ends. This CDR3 has 12 residues. CDR3 DNA: TGTGCCAGCAGCTTAGAGCCGGATACGCAGTATTTT. Protein sequence: CASSLEPDTQYF.

This clonotype was picked up a small number of times. This chain uses TRBV15 with TRBJ2-3, with D unclear. Trimming took 1 base from V and 2 from J, leaving 10 bases between them. The CDR3 spans 15 residues. From germline, CDR1 is LNHNV and CDR2 YYDKDF (reference sequence). The chain's CDR3 is CATSRVGSPTDTQYF. CDR3 nucleotide sequence: TGTGCCACCAGCAGAGTCGGCAGCCCCACAGATACGCAGTATTTT.

The rearrangement joins TRBV7-8 to TRBJ1-2; D may be TRBD1 (6 bases). The CDR3 loop spans 13 amino acids. In germline, CDR1 is SGHVS, CDR2 FQNEAQ. The ends were cut back, 5 bases at V and 7 bases at J, with 14 bases in the middle. Here the CDR3 reads CASSRTAAGGYTF. The CDR3 DNA reads as TGTGCCAGCAGCCGGACAGCGGCGGGTGGCTACACCTTC.

This clonotype was counted only a few times. The V and J genes are TRBV12-3 or TRBV12-4 and TRBJ2-3; 7 bases are a match to TRBD1. After removal of 7 bases from V and 0 bases from J, the junction contained 4 bases not matched to a gene. This CDR3 has 14 amino acids. Here the CDR3 DNA reads TGTGCCAGCACCTCGACAGGGAGCACAGATACGCAGTATTTT. Its protein product is CASTSTGSTDTQYF.

This chain links TRBV12-3 or TRBV12-4 with TRBJ2-7; 9 bases match TRBD1. This CDR3 is built from 12 residues. V trimming: 3 bases; J trimming: 9 bases; junction bases outside the gene matches: 3. The CDR3 loop reads CASSLGQGVQYF. Here the CDR3 DNA reads TGTGCCAGCAGTTTGGGACAGGGTGTGCAGTACTTC.

The rearrangement joins TRBV2 to TRBJ2-1, with unresolved D. The CDR3 is made up of 15 amino acids. CDR1 and CDR2 (germline): SNHLY, FYNNEI. V dropped 6 bases and J dropped 0 bases, with 12 bases sitting between them. CDR3 sequence (DNA): TGTGCCAGCAGCCAGGAGTCAAGCTCCTACAATGAGCAGTTCTTC. This encodes CASSQESSSYNEQFF.

In its sample, this clonotype was seen many times. The chain links TRBV7-9 to TRBJ2-5; 11 bases agree with TRBD1. From germline, CDR1 is SEHNR and CDR2 FQNEAQ (reference sequence). V lost 6 bases to trimming and J lost 2 bases; unmatched junction nucleotides: 11. The CDR3 is 17 residues long. CDR3 sequence reads: CASSPRGTGGTQETQYF. The CDR3 bases are TGTGCCAGCAGTCCACGGGGGACAGGGGGGACTCAAGAGACCCAGTACTTC.

This clonotype occurred many times. CDR3 sequence: CASVLGRRGYNEQFF. CDR3 nucleotides: TGTGCCAGCGTCCTCGGTCGGCGGGGCTACAATGAGCAGTTCTTC. The chain is built from TRBV12-3 or TRBV12-4 and TRBJ2-1, with a possible D match to TRBD2 (6 bases). There are 15 residues in the CDR3. Trimming removed 8 bases at V and 3 bases at J, with 17 bases between.